This T cell receptor beta chain was retrieved from a study of shared clonotypes between healthy human individuals. Using immunoSEQ multiplex PCR, the repertoire was profiled, and TCRdb retains in-frame clones only, with some absent. The sample lists roughly 2.5 million clones; approximately 92% were seen once. The V gene lost 3 bases and the J gene lost 1 base, with 3 bases spanning the gap. Germline assignment: CDR1 SEHNR and CDR2 FQNEAQ (reference sequence). CDR3 size: 12 residues. The study's findings and limits: Non-shared clonotypes had lower generation probabilities than clonotypes shared by all four sorted-subset donors. Sequencing depth was expected to affect clonotype sharing among donors. Only a few donors were included, so the genetic and exposure-history diversity represented was limited.

As to this clone: Its specificity is not known.

V usage is TRBV7-9 and J usage is TRBJ1-2; D unclear. Input material: naive CD4+ T cells sorted from blood. Subset here: CD45RA+ positively selected. This TCR derives from a man aged 18 to 29 in good health. The CDR3 DNA reads TGTGCCAGCAGCTTTAATAACTATGGCTACACCTTC. Protein: CASSFNNYGYTF.